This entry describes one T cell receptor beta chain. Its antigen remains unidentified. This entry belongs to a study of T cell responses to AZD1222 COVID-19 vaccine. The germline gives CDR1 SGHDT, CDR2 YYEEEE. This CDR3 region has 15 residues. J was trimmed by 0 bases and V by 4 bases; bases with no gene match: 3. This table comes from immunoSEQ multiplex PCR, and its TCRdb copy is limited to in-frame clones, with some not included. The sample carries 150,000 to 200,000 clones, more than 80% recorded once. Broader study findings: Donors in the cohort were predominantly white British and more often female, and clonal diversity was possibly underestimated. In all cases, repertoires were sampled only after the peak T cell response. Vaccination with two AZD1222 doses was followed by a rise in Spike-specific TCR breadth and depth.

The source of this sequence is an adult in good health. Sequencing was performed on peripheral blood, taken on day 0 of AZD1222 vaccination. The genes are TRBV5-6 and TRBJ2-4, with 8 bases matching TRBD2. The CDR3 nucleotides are TGTGCCAGCAGCACGGGGGGGCTAGCCAAAAACATTCAGTACTTC. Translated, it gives CASSTGGLAKNIQYF.